The 19 T cell receptor beta chains in this list originate from one sample, sequenced in a study of blood T cell repertoires in COVID-19. The table came from immunoSEQ multiplex PCR; TCRdb's copy has only in-frame clones and leaves some out. This table has 200,000 to 250,000 clones, about 85% appearing once. The specimen sequenced was peripheral blood. All receptors derive from a woman under 30 who had recovered from COVID-19.

J is TRBJ2-3 and V is TRBV2; 11 nucleotides agree with TRBD2. This CDR3 spans 17 amino acids. Germline trimming cut 6 bases from V and 2 bases from J; bases unmatched to any gene: 10. Germline CDR1 SNHLY, CDR2 FYNNEI. As DNA, the CDR3 is TGTGCCAGCAGGGGTGGGACTAGCGGTGCGACCACAGATACGCAGTATTTT. This codes for CASRGGTSGATTDTQYF.

This clone was counted only a few times. The chain links TRBV7-2 to TRBJ2-1; maybe TRBD2 (5 bases). CDR3 size: 15 residues. Between the trimmed V and J ends, which lost 3 bases and 5 bases, there was a span of 14 bases. In germline, CDR1 is SGHTA, CDR2 FQGNSA. The CDR3 DNA reads TGTGCCAGCAGCTTGGACTGGAGGATTAACAATGAGCAGTTCTTC. Translation: CASSLDWRINNEQFF.

The genes are TRBV2 and TRBJ2-6; 10 nucleotides match TRBD1. From germline, CDR1 is SNHLY and CDR2 FYNNEI. Trimming at V came to 5 bases and at J to 3 bases, leaving 4 bases not matched to a gene. CDR3 size: 16 residues. CDR3 nucleotides: TGTGCCAGCAGTAGACAGGGGGCATTTGGGGCCAACGTCCTGACTTTC. Its translation is CASSRQGAFGANVLTF.

The chain uses TRBV5-6 and TRBJ2-7; D possibly corresponds to TRBD2 (6 bases). V was clipped by 4 bases and J by 2 bases, with 10 bases between them. Per germline, CDR1 SGHDT and CDR2 YYEEEE. There are 13 residues in the CDR3. CDR3 DNA: TGTGCCAGCAGCCCCGGGGGTACCTACGAGCAGTACTTC. This gives the protein CASSPGGTYEQYF. The variable domain in full, completed from reference TRBV5-6 and TRBJ2-7, reads DAGVTQSPTHLIKTRGQQVTLRCSPKSGHDTVSWYQQALGQGPQFIFQYYEEEERQRGNFPDRFSGHQFPNYSSELNVNALLLGDSALYLCASSPGGTYEQYFGPGTRLTVT.

This chain joins TRBV5-6 and TRBJ1-1; D might be TRBD1 (6 bases). The germline CDR1 and CDR2 sequences are SGHDT and YYEEEE. V gave up 3 bases and J gave up 0 bases, with 12 bases separating them. CDR3 length equals 15 residues. This CDR3 is CASSSKGGMNTEAFF. CDR3 DNA: TGTGCCAGCAGCTCGAAGGGGGGGATGAACACTGAAGCTTTCTTT.

The rearrangement links TRBV30 to TRBJ1-1; the D gene is possibly TRBD1 (6 bases). The germline gives CDR1 GTSNPN, CDR2 SVGIG (reference sequence). The CDR3 runs to 16 residues. The V end was cut by 3 bases, the J end by 7 bases, with 24 bases between. CDR3 coding DNA: TGTGCCTGGAGGGTTCTACGAAAGTGGGACACCCTTGAAGCTTTCTTT. Encoded protein: CAWRVLRKWDTLEAFF.

The rearrangement joins TRBV4-1 to TRBJ1-5; D possibly corresponds to TRBD1 (6 bases). CDR3 size: 16 residues. Trimming left V 2 bases short and J 0 bases short, with 11 bases between. The V gene's germline CDR1 is MGHRA and CDR2 YSYEKL. For the CDR3, the DNA is TGCGCCAGCAGCCAAACGGACAGAAATAGCAATCAGCCCCAGCATTTT. Translating gives CASSQTDRNSNQPQHF.

This chain connects TRBV6-2 or TRBV6-3 to TRBJ2-7, with TRBD2 matching over 7 bases. The CDR3 extends over 14 amino acids. V trimming: 2 bases; J trimming: 6 bases; junction bases outside the gene matches: 7. CDR1 is MNHEY, CDR2 SVGEGT, per germline. CDR3 in DNA: TGTGCCAGCAGTTACGGTGGACTAGAACCCGAGCAGTACTTC. Encoded protein: CASSYGGLEPEQYF.

The V call is TRBV13, the J call TRBJ2-7; D is possibly TRBD1 (5 bases). Trimming stripped 6 bases from V and 5 bases from J, with 14 bases between. The CDR3 is 13 residues long. Germline V gene sequence: CDR1 PRHDT, CDR2 FYEKMQ (reference sequence). DNA for the CDR3: TGTGCCAGCAGGGACAAGGCCCGGGACGAGCAGTACTTC. It yields the protein CASRDKARDEQYF.

The genes are TRBV15 and TRBJ2-7, with no clear D. Trimming pared 5 bases from V and 0 bases from J, leaving 14 bases between. Per germline, CDR1 LNHNV and CDR2 YYDKDF (reference sequence). There are 15 residues in the CDR3. The chain's CDR3 is CATSPDISFSYEQYF. The DNA for the CDR3 is TGTGCCACCAGCCCAGACATCTCATTCTCCTACGAGCAGTACTTC.

The DNA for the CDR3 is TGTGCCAGCACATGGGACAGCTCGTGGGAGCAGTACTTC. This encodes CASTWDSSWEQYF. This chain connects TRBV6-5 to TRBJ2-7; 7 bases align to TRBD1. V trimming: 7 bases; J trimming: 7 bases; junction bases outside the gene matches: 10. There are 13 residues in the CDR3. Germline V lookup: CDR1 MNHEY, CDR2 SVGAGI.

V gene TRBV14 combines with J gene TRBJ2-7; D unclear. Per germline, CDR1 SGHDN and CDR2 FVKESK. The CDR3 runs 13 residues. Trimming stripped 5 bases from V and 0 bases from J, with 8 bases between. The CDR3 coding sequence is TGTGCCAGCAGCTTGGCGGACTCCTACGAGCAGTACTTC. Encoded protein: CASSLADSYEQYF.

The chain links TRBV2 to TRBJ1-5; 9 bases fit TRBD1. This CDR3 spans 19 amino acids. CDR1 and CDR2 (germline): SNHLY, FYNNEI. Trimming at V came to 4 bases and at J to 7 bases, leaving 20 bases not matched to a gene. The CDR3 spells CASSAEIQGAQGRYQPQHF. CDR3 nucleotides: TGTGCCAGCAGTGCCGAAATACAGGGGGCCCAAGGGAGGTACCAGCCCCAGCATTTT. The variable domain in full, completed from reference TRBV2 and TRBJ1-5, reads EPEVTQTPSHQVTQMGQEVILRCVPISNHLYFYWYRQILGQKVEFLVSFYNNEISEKSEIFDDQFSVERPDGSNFTLKIRSTKLEDSAMYFCASSAEIQGAQGRYQPQHFGDGTRLSIL.

The gene calls are TRBV5-1 and TRBJ1-3; D unresolved. In germline, CDR1 is SGHRS, CDR2 YFSETQ. The CDR3 consists of 14 residues. Trimming took 3 bases from V and 0 from J, leaving 7 bases between them. The CDR3 coding sequence is TGCGCCAGCAGCTGGGGAGACTCTGGAAACACCATATATTTT. This translates into CASSWGDSGNTIYF.

The chain recombines TRBV18 with TRBJ1-3; D gene unclear. Germline V CDR1 and CDR2: KGHSH, LQKENI. CDR3 length: 17 residues. V lost 3 bases to trimming and J lost 0 bases, with 15 bases between them. DNA of the CDR3: TGTGCCAGCTCACCTCCCACTAGCCCTTCCTCTGGAAACACCATATATTTT. Its translation is CASSPPTSPSSGNTIYF.

The chain recombines TRBV25-1 with TRBJ2-5; no clear D gene. Germline V gene data show CDR1 as MGHDK and CDR2 as SYGVNS. Trimming took off 1 base at V and 5 bases at J, with 2 bases between the two ends. The CDR3 contains 11 residues. The CDR3 DNA sequence: TGTGCCAGCAGTGAATCGGAGACCCAGTACTTC. Protein: CASSESETQYF. The full variable domain, its missing parts supplied by reference TRBV25-1 and TRBJ2-5, is EADIYQTPRYLVIGTGKKITLECSQTMGHDKMYWYQQDPGMELHLIHYSYGVNSTEKGDLSSESTVSRIRTEHFPLTLESARPSHTSQYLCASSESETQYFGPGTRLLVL.

The V and J genes are TRBV28 and TRBJ1-2, with TRBD1 matching over 11 bases. V trimming: 3 bases; J trimming: 2 bases; junction bases outside the gene matches: 2. This CDR3 is 15 amino acids long. Germline V gene data show CDR1 as MDHEN and CDR2 as SYDVKM. This CDR3 is CASSLGQGGNYGYTF. DNA of the CDR3: TGTGCCAGCAGTTTGGGACAGGGGGGAAACTATGGCTACACCTTC.

V is TRBV2 and J is TRBJ2-1; D may be TRBD2 (5 bases). Per germline, CDR1 SNHLY and CDR2 FYNNEI. This CDR3 comprises 14 residues. Trimming took 2 bases from V and 8 from J, leaving 13 bases between them. DNA of the CDR3: TGTGCCAGCAGTGAACGAGGGTTACGCGATGAGCAGTTCTTC. This translates into CASSERGLRDEQFF.

V is TRBV16 and J is TRBJ1-5; no firm D call. This CDR3 spans 14 amino acids. Trimming took off 1 base at V and 3 bases at J, with 7 bases between the two ends. Germline V gene sequence: CDR1 KGHSY, CDR2 FQNENV. In nucleotides, the CDR3 is TGTGCCAGCAGCCAATATCTTCCCAATCAGCCCCAGCATTTT. Its protein is CASSQYLPNQPQHF.